These 14 T cell receptor beta chains were all obtained from the same sample, sequenced in a study of identical twins. TCRdb fed the 5' RACE reads into MiXCR, producing one record per CDR3 protein. The table has about 700,000 distinct CDR3 sequences, less than 7% seen once. The sample taken for sequencing was naive T cells sorted from blood. These receptors were collected from a man aged 18 to 29 in good health.

This clonotype was seen many times. The gene calls are TRBV7-9 and TRBJ2-7; a possible D gene is TRBD1 (5 bases). CDR1 is SEHNR, CDR2 FQNEAQ, per germline (reference sequence). V lost 1 base, J lost 3 bases, and 7 bases lay in between. The length of the CDR3 is 13 residues. The CDR3: CASSLVDSYEQYF. CDR3 nucleotides: TGTGCCAGCAGCTTAGTAGACAGCTACGAGCAGTACTTC.

This clonotype was detected ten times or more. CDR3: CASSWAPPGPLGNTIYF. The DNA of the CDR3 is TGTGCCAGCAGTTGGGCGCCGCCAGGCCCACTTGGAAACACCATATATTTT. The chain links TRBV12-3 or TRBV12-4 to TRBJ1-3; D call uncertain. The CDR3 runs 17 residues. Deletions cut 4 bases from V and 3 bases from J, with 19 bases between.

This clonotype appeared a few times. The chain joins TRBV7-6 to TRBJ1-2; TRBD1 agrees at 7 bases. The CDR3 covers 13 residues. J gave up 6 bases and V 0 bases, and 1 base lay outside the gene matches. Germline V gene data show CDR1 as SGHVS and CDR2 as FNYEAQ. The DNA for the CDR3 is TGTGCCAGCAGCTTAGCAAGGGGGCATGGCTACACCTTC. Its translation: CASSLARGHGYTF.

This clonotype was found many times. This chain uses TRBV20-1 with TRBJ2-7; tentative D call: TRBD1 (5 bases). The V and J ends lost 6 bases and 1 base respectively, with 10 bases between them. From germline, CDR1 is DFQATT and CDR2 SNEGSKA (reference sequence). This CDR3 is built from 12 residues. The CDR3 bases are TGCAGTGCCGCGACAGATTCCTACGAGCAGTACTTC. Protein sequence: CSAATDSYEQYF.

This clonotype was seen ten or more times. The rearrangement links TRBV20-1 to TRBJ2-1; 9 bases are a match to TRBD2. V dropped 0 bases and J dropped 4; count of bases not matched to a gene: 10. The CDR3 has 17 residues. Germline V CDR1 and CDR2: DFQATT, SNEGSKA (reference sequence). The CDR3: CSARDLWAGGQYNEQFF. The CDR3 DNA follows: TGCAGTGCTAGAGATCTATGGGCGGGAGGGCAGTACAATGAGCAGTTCTTC.

This clonotype was observed many times. The V call is TRBV3-1, the J call TRBJ2-1; D uncertain. The CDR3 is 13 residues long. From germline, CDR1 is LGHDT and CDR2 YNNKEL (reference sequence). V shed 3 bases and J shed 7 bases, with 10 bases lying between them. The chain's CDR3 is CASSHRDGNEQFF. The CDR3 coding sequence is TGTGCCAGCAGCCACCGAGACGGGAATGAGCAGTTCTTC.

The sample holds a few counts of this clonotype. The chain is built from TRBV5-1 and TRBJ2-5, with 7 bases fitting TRBD1. The trim removed 1 base at V and 0 bases at J, leaving 6 bases unmatched. Germline V gene sequence: CDR1 SGHRS, CDR2 YFSETQ. The CDR3 covers 16 residues. The CDR3 coding sequence is TGCGCCAGCAGCTTGTGGGGGACAGAGTACCAAGAGACCCAGTACTTC. As protein: CASSLWGTEYQETQYF.

The chain joins TRBV11-2 to TRBJ2-2, with D hard to call. This CDR3 region has 12 residues. The ends were cut back, 8 bases at V and 7 bases at J, with 11 bases in the middle. Germline V gene lookup returns CDR1 SGHAT and CDR2 FQNNGV. CDR3 DNA: TGTGCCAGCGGTAGAGGTGGCGGGGAGCTGTTTTTT. It codes for CASGRGGGELFF.

In this sample, this clonotype turned up many times. The chain couples TRBV9 to TRBJ2-2, with D possibly being TRBD2 (6 bases). Germline lookup yields CDR1 SGDLS and CDR2 YYNGEE. The CDR3 length is 16 residues. The germline V and J ends were trimmed by 4 bases and 4 bases, with 17 bases remaining between them. CDR3: CASSLENPGGTGELFF. The CDR3 bases are TGTGCCAGCAGCCTCGAAAATCCCGGGGGCACCGGGGAGCTGTTTTTT.

V and J are TRBV5-8 and TRBJ2-7, with unresolved D. The length of the CDR3 is 15 residues. The V gene's germline CDR1 is SGHTS and CDR2 YDEGEE. V shed 0 bases and J shed 1 base, with 11 bases lying between them. CDR3 sequence: CASSLGIDKSYEQYV. The CDR3 DNA follows: TGTGCCAGCAGCTTGGGTATCGACAAATCCTACGAGCAGTACGTC.

In this sample, this clonotype turned up many times. The rearrangement uses TRBV12-3 or TRBV12-4 and TRBJ2-7; 7 nucleotides match TRBD2. The ends lost 6 bases at V and 4 bases at J; junction bases unmatched: 3. The CDR3 loop spans 12 amino acids. CDR3 protein: CASRGRGYEQYF. CDR3 sequence (DNA): TGTGCCAGCAGAGGGAGGGGATACGAGCAGTACTTC.

The chain links TRBV10-2 to TRBJ1-1, with D tentatively TRBD1 (5 bases). This CDR3 region has 14 residues. From germline, CDR1 is WSHSY and CDR2 SAAADI. Trimming cost V 8 bases and J 3 bases, with 16 bases left between them. The CDR3, as DNA: TGCGCCAGCCAGCCGAGGGGAGGGGACACTGAAGCTTTCTTT. Protein sequence: CASQPRGGDTEAFF.

This clonotype was observed at least ten times. The gene calls are TRBV11-2 and TRBJ1-1; D gene uncertain. V was cut by 8 bases and J by 0 bases, with 7 bases left in between. The CDR3 extends over 12 amino acids. Germline-derived CDR1 and CDR2 are SGHAT and FQNNGV. In DNA, the CDR3 is TGTGCCAGCCTAGGCCTGAACACTGAAGCTTTCTTT. Protein sequence: CASLGLNTEAFF.

This clonotype was counted many times. The genes are TRBV5-5 and TRBJ2-2; possible D gene TRBD1, 7 bases. Germline values: CDR1 SGHKS, CDR2 YYEKEE (reference sequence). The V gene lost 5 bases and the J gene lost 0 bases, with 14 bases spanning the gap. This CDR3 spans 16 amino acids. The CDR3: CASRGRDRTNTGELFF. The CDR3 bases are TGTGCCAGCAGGGGGCGGGACAGAACGAACACCGGGGAGCTGTTTTTT.